The source of this TCR beta chain is a study of regulatory T cells in long-lasting Graves disease. Study results and caveats: Persistent disease favored TRBV28, TRBJ1-2 and TRBJ2-5. Newly diagnosed Graves' patients had higher TCR diversity than persistent ones.

Time point reported: persistent/refractory GD, antithyroid drugs over 5 years with positive TRAb. From RNA extracted from PBMCs, the TCR library was made. Nine-milliliter peripheral blood samples went into EDTA tubes. CDR3 regions were amplified by Arm-PCR using iRepertoire HTBI primers to build TCR beta libraries. TCRdb reprocessed the multiplex PCR reads via MiXCR and lists one record per CDR3 protein. The sample holds approximately 500,000 distinct CDR3 sequences; about 22% are singletons and the top ten take more than 6%. The trim removed 5 bases at V and 3 bases at J, leaving 8 bases unmatched. The CDR3 is 15 residues long. Germline values: CDR1 SGHAT, CDR2 FQNNGV. This clonotype came up many times. Antigen unknown.

V and J are TRBV11-2 and TRBJ1-2, with 8 bases fitting TRBD1. Sequenced here: peripheral blood mononuclear cells (PBMCs), sampled when the disease was refractory, from a patient treated with antithyroid drugs. This TCR derives from a female donor with Graves disease. The CDR3 region has the DNA TGTGCCAGCAGCCTGGGACAGGCCGTCGACTATGGCTACACCTTC. Its translation is CASSLGQAVDYGYTF.